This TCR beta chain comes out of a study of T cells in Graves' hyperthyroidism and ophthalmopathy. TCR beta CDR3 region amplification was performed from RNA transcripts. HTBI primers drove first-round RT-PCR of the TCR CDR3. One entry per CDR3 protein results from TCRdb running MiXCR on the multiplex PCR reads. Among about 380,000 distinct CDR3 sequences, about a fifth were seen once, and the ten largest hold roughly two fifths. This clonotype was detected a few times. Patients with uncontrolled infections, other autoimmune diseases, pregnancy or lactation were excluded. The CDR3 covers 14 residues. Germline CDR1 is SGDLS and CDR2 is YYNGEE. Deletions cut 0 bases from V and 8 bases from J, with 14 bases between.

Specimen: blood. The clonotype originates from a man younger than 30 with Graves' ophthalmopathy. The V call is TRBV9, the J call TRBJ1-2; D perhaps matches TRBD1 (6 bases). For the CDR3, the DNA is TGTGCCAGCAGCGTAGACCCACAGGGACGGGGCTACACCTTC. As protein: CASSVDPQGRGYTF.